This passage covers 18 T cell receptor beta chains from one sample sequenced in a study of blood T cell repertoires in COVID-19. This table comes from immunoSEQ multiplex PCR, and its TCRdb copy is limited to in-frame clones, with some not included. The sample has just under 350,000 clones, 87% seen once. The sequenced sample was peripheral blood. The receptor source for this set is a woman between 45 and 60 years old with COVID-19, enrolled during active disease.

This clone has a single count. The rearrangement links TRBV9 to TRBJ2-1, with 7 positions matching TRBD1. The germline V gene has CDR1 SGDLS and CDR2 YYNGEE. The trim removed 0 bases at V and 1 base at J, leaving 4 bases unmatched. The CDR3 runs 16 residues. The CDR3 protein is CASSVGQGSSYNEQFF. In DNA form, the CDR3 reads TGTGCCAGCAGCGTAGGACAGGGCTCTTCCTACAATGAGCAGTTCTTC.

The rearrangement joins TRBV24-1 to TRBJ2-1; the match to TRBD2 covers 10 bases. Germline values: CDR1 KGHDR, CDR2 SFDVKD. The CDR3 is 17 residues long. Trimming cost V 3 bases and J 0 bases; bases outside gene matches: 4. CDR3 bases: TGTGCCACCAGTGATCCTAGCGGGAGTCGCTCCTACAATGAGCAGTTCTTC. This encodes CATSDPSGSRSYNEQFF.

The chain couples TRBV25-1 to TRBJ2-3; 9 bases align to TRBD2. Germline CDR1 and CDR2: MGHDK and SYGVNS. Germline trimming cut 3 bases from V and 7 bases from J; bases unmatched to any gene: 5. The CDR3 is 14 residues long. The CDR3 sequence: CASSEGGRAHTQYF. CDR3 DNA sequence: TGTGCCAGCAGTGAGGGCGGGAGGGCCCATACGCAGTATTTT.

CDR3 sequence: CASSDQGSGNTIYF. The DNA for the CDR3 is TGTGCCAGTAGTGATCAGGGCTCTGGAAACACCATATATTTT. This sequence joins TRBV19 and TRBJ1-3, with D tentatively TRBD1 (5 bases). The germline V gene encodes CDR1 LNHDA and CDR2 SQIVND (reference sequence). The CDR3 contains 14 residues. The V gene lost 5 bases and the J gene lost 0 bases, with 8 bases spanning the gap.

The rearrangement links TRBV18 to TRBJ2-3, with D possibly being TRBD1 (5 bases). Germline V lookup: CDR1 KGHSH, CDR2 LQKENI. This CDR3 is 12 amino acids long. V lost 4 bases and J lost 6, with 8 bases in between. CDR3 amino acids: CASSLKGDTQYF. CDR3 bases: TGTGCCAGCTCACTTAAGGGGGATACGCAGTATTTT.

The genes are TRBV7-2 and TRBJ1-1, with 8 positions matching TRBD1. CDR3 size: 15 residues. V trimming: 4 bases; J trimming: 1 base; junction bases outside the gene matches: 5. Germline values: CDR1 SGHTA, CDR2 FQGNSA. The CDR3 nucleotides are TGTGCCAGCAGCTCATCCAGGGGGCGGAACACTGAAGCTTTCTTT. It specifies CASSSSRGRNTEAFF.

V is TRBV7-2 and J is TRBJ1-2, with 7 bases aligning to TRBD1. CDR3 length: 16 residues. Trimming took 0 bases from V and 0 from J; bases not matched to a gene: 4. Germline-derived CDR1 and CDR2 are SGHTA and FQGNSA. This CDR3 is CASSLASRGANYGYTF. CDR3 nucleotide sequence: TGTGCCAGCAGCTTAGCATCCAGGGGGGCTAACTATGGCTACACCTTC.

The genes are TRBV9 and TRBJ1-6; 10 nucleotides align to TRBD1. The CDR3 totals 15 residues. Germline V lookup: CDR1 SGDLS, CDR2 YYNGEE. The junction had 6 bases not matched to a gene; V was cut back by 3 bases and J by 9 bases. Here the CDR3 reads CASSAGTGVGSPLHF. The CDR3 DNA follows: TGTGCCAGCAGCGCGGGGACAGGGGTAGGTTCACCCCTCCACTTT.

This chain links TRBV4-2 with TRBJ2-1; D is perhaps TRBD2 (7 bases). CDR3 length equals 13 residues. Trimming cost V 1 base and J 8 bases, with 9 bases left between them. Per germline, CDR1 LGHNA and CDR2 YNFKEQ. CDR3 amino acids: CASSQVGGDEQFF. The CDR3 DNA is TGTGCCAGCAGCCAAGTAGGGGGGGATGAGCAGTTCTTC.

The V and J genes are TRBV5-1 and TRBJ1-2, with 8 bases matching TRBD1. In germline, CDR1 is SGHRS, CDR2 YFSETQ. CDR3 size: 14 residues. The V segment lost 7 bases and the J segment 2 bases; nucleotides outside the gene matches: 7. The CDR3 reads CASGNRGINYGYTF. For the CDR3, the DNA is TGCGCCAGCGGGAACAGGGGGATAAACTATGGCTACACCTTC.

The rearrangement joins TRBV11-3 to TRBJ1-2; D not resolved. Germline loops: CDR1 SGHNT, CDR2 YENEEA. The CDR3 loop spans 13 amino acids. V lost 0 bases and J lost 3, with 5 bases in between. For the CDR3, the DNA is TGTGCCAGCAGCTTAGATCGGGACTATGGCTACACCTTC. This codes for CASSLDRDYGYTF.

J is TRBJ2-3 and V is TRBV4-1, with 16 bases that match TRBD2. V was pared by 1 base and J by 4 bases, with 2 bases of the junction left unmatched. Germline lookup yields CDR1 MGHRA and CDR2 YSYEKL. The CDR3 extends over 17 amino acids. DNA of the CDR3: TGCGCCAGCAGCCAAGGCGGGACTAGCGGGAGGGCAGATACGCAGTATTTT. Its translation: CASSQGGTSGRADTQYF.

The V gene is TRBV7-9, the J gene TRBJ1-1; 8 bases are shared with TRBD1. After removal of 4 bases from V and 6 bases from J, the junction contained 7 bases not matched to a gene. Germline V gene sequence: CDR1 SEHNR, CDR2 FQNEAQ (reference sequence). The length of the CDR3 is 14 residues. The chain's CDR3 is CASSYPGQAPEAFF. The CDR3 DNA follows: TGTGCCAGCAGCTACCCGGGACAGGCTCCTGAAGCTTTCTTT.

The chain is built from TRBV27 and TRBJ2-1; TRBD1 might be the D (5 bases). Germline-derived CDR1 and CDR2 are MNHEY and SMNVEV (reference sequence). V was cut by 3 bases and J by 2 bases, with 8 bases left in between. There are 14 residues in the CDR3. DNA for the CDR3: TGTGCCAGCAGTTTGGGCAGGGCCTACAATGAGCAGTTCTTC. It yields the protein CASSLGRAYNEQFF.

The chain employs TRBV5-6 and TRBJ2-3, with no clear D. The CDR3 runs to 15 residues. V dropped 2 bases and J dropped 5 bases, with 15 bases sitting between them. Germline V gene sequence: CDR1 SGHDT, CDR2 YYEEEE. The CDR3 loop is CASSFRWAAGDTQYF. DNA for the CDR3: TGTGCCAGCAGCTTTAGGTGGGCCGCAGGAGATACGCAGTATTTT.

The V and J genes are TRBV6-2 or TRBV6-3 and TRBJ2-2; 9 bases are shared with TRBD2. V was clipped by 3 bases and J by 5 bases; unmatched bases: 7. Germline CDR1 MNHEY, CDR2 SVGEGT. The CDR3 is made up of 16 amino acids. The CDR3 reads CASSYIGTSWTGELFF. DNA for the CDR3: TGTGCCAGCAGTTATATTGGGACTAGCTGGACCGGGGAGCTGTTTTTT.

This chain's CDR3 is CASSLGRLAGSQPQHF. In DNA, the CDR3 is TGTGCCAGCAGCTTGGGGCGGCTTGCGGGGAGTCAGCCCCAGCATTTT. V is TRBV7-9 and J is TRBJ1-5; TRBD1 is a possible D gene (5 bases). The germline CDR1 and CDR2 sequences are SEHNR and FQNEAQ (reference sequence). The CDR3 extends over 16 amino acids. Trimming shortened V by 3 bases and J by 6 bases, and 18 bases separated the two germline ends.

This clone was observed a few times. The chain employs TRBV20-1 and TRBJ1-6; 9 bases line up with TRBD1. Germline V gene lookup returns CDR1 DFQATT and CDR2 SNEGSKA (reference sequence). CDR3 size: 14 residues. V dropped 3 bases and J dropped 8; count of bases not matched to a gene: 5. This CDR3 reads CSASRTGVHSPLHF. The CDR3 DNA follows: TGCAGTGCTAGTAGGACAGGGGTGCATTCACCCCTCCACTTT.